Given below is one TCR beta chain in context. The antigen this receptor binds is unknown. Base qualities are not recorded, but no much larger clone differs from it by a single base. TCRbeta CDR3 regions were amplified from genomic DNA using the immunoSEQ Assay, a bias-controlled multiplex PCR. The paper's data handling went like this. Within the assay, amplification of reference gene primers was used to estimate how many nucleated cells each sample contained. To quantify the absolute abundance of each unique TCRbeta CDR3 rearrangement, sequence reads were collapsed and filtered. Productive Simpson clonality was computed per sample as the square root of Simpson's diversity index over productive rearrangements. TCRdb obtained this table from immuneACCESS and retained in-frame rearrangements with V and J assigned. These tables miss some clones; where compared with another copy, unresolved V genes account for less than half of the shortfall, and the remainder is unexplained. The V and J calls and the clone size are those of that table, but D and trimming were determined from the DNA. Counted in this sample were about 98,000 clones; about 85% of them appeared once. The ten largest clones take up 4% to 5% of the sample.

The sample belongs to a study of blood T cell repertoires in COVID-19 (dated by TCRdb to between 2020 and 2021). In terms of the full investigation: Samples from collaborators originated in the United States, Italy and Spain and spanned both the acute and convalescent phases of COVID-19. Samples were obtained from the ongoing ImmuneRACE study (first 160 participants) and from approximately 1,200 subjects provided by 6 global collaborators. The material from the prospective study consisted of cDNA or gDNA derived from T cells, B-cell-depleted T cells, or PBMCs. The repertoires were released in a freely available public database intended as a resource for research on the immune response to SARS-CoV-2. Sample metadata almost always included a de-identified subject ID, COVID-19 status, age in years and sex. Deeply sampled blood TCRbeta repertoires from subjects exposed to, actively infected with, or recovered from COVID-19 were included in the dataset. Where available, HLA class I and class II types were obtained from metadata supplied by the sample provider rather than from assay-based typing.

General study outcomes and caveats: How much clinical and demographic metadata was included differed by source and by participant, and the metadata was provided uncurated.

Whole blood was collected in K2EDTA tubes by collaborating institutions according to the institutions' own protocols. Collaborator samples were shipped for TCRbeta analysis as frozen whole blood, isolated PBMCs, or DNA extracted from either sample type. Sequences were obtained from peripheral blood. This TCR derives from a man between 65 and 85 years old with acute or convalescent COVID-19.

CDR3 sequence: CATSDLPRTGQETQYF. The nucleotide sequence is TGTGCCACCAGTGATTTGCCTCGGACAGGACAAGAGACCCAGTACTTC. The chain is made from TRBV24-1 and TRBJ2-5; 7 bases in the middle match TRBD1. The CDR3, from cysteine to phenylalanine, totals 16 residues. Here the CDR3 DNA is all that survives: 48 bases in frame from base 1. CDR1 KGHDR and CDR2 SFDVKD are derived from the germline V gene. Trimming removed 0 bases from V and 2 bases from J; the gene matches leave 5 bases unexplained.